One sample yielded the 16 T cell receptor beta chains listed below, sequenced in a study of T cell responses to AZD1222 COVID-19 vaccine. The protocol was immunoSEQ multiplex PCR, while the TCRdb copy is restricted to in-frame clones and leaves out a portion. The sample holds about 60,000 clones, 75% to 90% seen once. The sample consisted of peripheral blood, taken on day 0 of AZD1222 vaccination. These receptors all come from an adult in good health.

The CDR3 spells CASSPTGVGYTF. The DNA for the CDR3 is TGTGCCAGCTCACCGACAGGGGTAGGCTACACCTTC. The chain is built from TRBV18 and TRBJ1-2, with 8 bases aligning to TRBD1. The CDR3 loop spans 12 amino acids. The J segment lost 8 bases and the V segment lost 3 bases, leaving 2 bases of the junction unmatched. CDR1 is KGHSH, CDR2 LQKENI, per germline.

This chain links TRBV4-2 with TRBJ1-1; D is unresolved. Germline loops: CDR1 LGHNA, CDR2 YNFKEQ. This CDR3 has 14 amino acids. Trimming removed 2 bases at V and 1 base at J, with 8 bases between. The CDR3 loop reads CASSQRRRNTEAFF. The CDR3 DNA reads as TGTGCCAGCAGCCAACGGCGGAGGAACACTGAAGCTTTCTTT.

The genes are TRBV10-3 and TRBJ1-1; no definite D call. This CDR3 comprises 13 residues. Trimming removed 7 bases from V and 4 bases from J, with 13 bases in between. The germline CDR1 and CDR2 sequences are ENHRY and SYGVKD. The CDR3 nucleotides read TGTGCCATCATGGAGGGTGGGAGCACTGAAGCTTTCTTT. Residues: CAIMEGGSTEAFF.

This clone has more than one count but fewer than ten. The V gene is TRBV4-2, the J gene TRBJ2-1; TRBD1 might be the D (6 bases). V was shortened by 4 bases and J by 1 base, with 11 bases between the two germline ends. Germline CDR1 LGHNA, CDR2 YNFKEQ. CDR3 length: 15 residues. The CDR3 DNA is TGTGCCAGCAGCCCCCGGACAGATTCCTACAATGAGCAGTTCTTC. Translation: CASSPRTDSYNEQFF.

This rearrangement joins TRBV6-1 to TRBJ2-7; no reliable D call. V lost 2 bases and J lost 5, with 13 bases in between. CDR1 MNHNS and CDR2 SASEGT come from the germline V gene. This CDR3 has 14 residues. CDR3 sequence reads: CASSENRVSDEQYF. The CDR3, as DNA: TGTGCCAGCAGTGAAAATCGTGTTTCGGACGAGCAGTACTTC.

This clone came up once. V and J are TRBV10-2 and TRBJ2-7, with TRBD1 matching 12 bases. Germline lookup yields CDR1 WSHSY and CDR2 SAAADI. V shed 3 bases, J shed 7 bases, and the junction held 19 bases outside the gene matches. This CDR3 is built from 19 residues. The CDR3 protein is CASSDPQGGGTGGPGEQYF. Written as DNA, the CDR3 is TGCGCCAGCAGTGACCCCCAAGGTGGCGGGACAGGGGGCCCGGGGGAGCAGTACTTC.

This clone has only a few counts. The chain uses TRBV2 and TRBJ1-6; no reliable D call. Germline CDR1 reads SNHLY; CDR2 reads FYNNEI. This CDR3 is 13 amino acids long. V was clipped by 6 bases and J by 0 bases, with 3 bases between them. This CDR3 is CASRGSYNSPLHF. The CDR3 bases are TGTGCCAGCAGGGGCTCCTATAATTCACCCCTCCACTTT.

The V gene is TRBV10-3, the J gene TRBJ1-1; perhaps TRBD1 as D (6 bases). The CDR3 is made up of 15 amino acids. The germline V gene encodes CDR1 ENHRY and CDR2 SYGVKD. Trimming took 6 bases from V and 3 from J, leaving 17 bases between them. CDR3: CAIRKNQGTHTEAFF. CDR3 nucleotides: TGTGCCATCAGGAAGAACCAGGGGACTCACACTGAAGCTTTCTTT.

CDR3 sequence: CASMERAFDEQFF. CDR3 nucleotide sequence: TGTGCCAGCATGGAACGAGCGTTCGATGAGCAGTTCTTC. The genes are TRBV2 and TRBJ2-1; D unresolved. Trimming took 7 bases from V and 8 from J, leaving 15 bases between them. This CDR3 comprises 13 residues. Germline loops: CDR1 SNHLY, CDR2 FYNNEI.

The gene calls are TRBV3-1 (or the pseudogene TRBV3-2) and TRBJ1-3; TRBD1 matches 7 bases. V lost 2 bases to trimming and J lost 0 bases; unmatched junction nucleotides: 7. The CDR3 is 17 amino acids. CDR1 and CDR2 from the germline V gene are LGHDT and YNNKEL (reference sequence). As DNA, the CDR3 is TGTGCCAGCAGCCAAACTTCAGGGGGTTTCTCTGGAAACACCATATATTTT. Amino acid sequence: CASSQTSGGFSGNTIYF.

The chain couples TRBV11-2 to TRBJ2-3; a weak D match, TRBD1 (5 bases). The CDR3 totals 13 residues. Germline V gene lookup returns CDR1 SGHAT and CDR2 FQNNGV. V was shortened by 7 bases and J by 0 bases, with 8 bases between the two germline ends. As DNA, the CDR3 is TGTGCCAGCACCCCAGGGAGCACAGATACGCAGTATTTT. It specifies CASTPGSTDTQYF.

This clone was counted once. The V call is TRBV5-4, the J call TRBJ2-7; 7 positions agree with TRBD2. This CDR3 region has 15 residues. Germline assignment: CDR1 SGHNT and CDR2 YYREEE (reference sequence). Unmatched junction bases numbered 10, after V lost 4 bases and J lost 3 bases. The CDR3 DNA reads as TGTGCCAGCAGCGACGGCGGCGGGACTAACTACGAGCAGTACTTC. Its protein is CASSDGGGTNYEQYF.

This rearrangement joins TRBV19 to TRBJ2-1; 11 bases are a match to TRBD1. The ends lost 6 bases at V and 8 bases at J; junction bases unmatched: 6. In germline, CDR1 is LNHDA, CDR2 SQIVND (reference sequence). There are 14 residues in the CDR3. CDR3: CASRDRGRRDEQFF. Here the CDR3 DNA reads TGTGCCAGTAGGGACAGGGGGCGGCGGGATGAGCAGTTCTTC.

The J gene is TRBJ2-7, the V gene TRBV5-6, with 9 bases that match TRBD2. Germline V gene sequence: CDR1 SGHDT, CDR2 YYEEEE. V lost 5 bases, J lost 7 bases, and 16 bases stayed unmatched. This CDR3 region has 16 residues. CDR3 region: CASSRPGLASDGEQYF. CDR3 in DNA: TGTGCCAGCAGTCGTCCGGGACTAGCCTCCGACGGGGAGCAGTACTTC.

This clone was observed a single time. V and J are TRBV28 and TRBJ2-1; D may be TRBD1 (6 bases). With 8 bases removed from V and 9 bases from J, the gap between germline ends came to 14 bases. CDR3 length equals 12 residues. Germline V gene sequence: CDR1 MDHEN, CDR2 SYDVKM. The chain's CDR3 is CASQGFFGEQFF. The CDR3 DNA follows: TGTGCCAGCCAGGGGTTCTTCGGTGAGCAGTTCTTC.

The V call is TRBV11-2, the J call TRBJ2-7; TRBD1 aligns across 7 bases. Germline V gene data show CDR1 as SGHAT and CDR2 as FQNNGV. This CDR3 has 15 residues. J lost 4 bases, V lost 4 bases, and 10 bases had no gene match. For the CDR3, the DNA is TGTGCCAGCAGCTCAACAGGGGTCATGGGGTACGAGCAGTACTTC. Amino acid sequence: CASSSTGVMGYEQYF. Variable domain in full (rest from reference TRBV11-2 and TRBJ2-7): EAGVAQSPRYKIIEKRQSVAFWCNPISGHATLYWYQQILGQGPKLLIQFQNNGVVDDSQLPKDRFSAERLKGVDSTLKIQPAKLEDSAVYLCASSSTGVMGYEQYFGPGTRLTVT.